The 30 T cell receptor beta chains presented below share a single source sample, sequenced in a study of cytotoxic CD8 clonotypes in ibrutinib-treated CLL. The method was immunoSEQ multiplex PCR; TCRdb's version includes in-frame clones alone and lacks a portion of them. The sample contains approximately 280,000 clones, around 77% of which appear only once. Material: PBMCs, obtained at disease progression, from a patient treated with ibrutinib. The receptors here all came from a human donor with chronic lymphocytic leukemia.

This chain joins TRBV2 and TRBJ1-4; D unresolved. V lost 8 bases, J lost 4 bases, and 11 bases lay in between. Germline loops: CDR1 SNHLY, CDR2 FYNNEI. The CDR3 sequence is 13 residues long. The CDR3 region has the DNA TGTGCCAGCGGCCGGGCCCATAATGAAAAACTGTTTTTT. Protein product: CASGRAHNEKLFF.

This clone has a single count. The chain's CDR3 is CASSMNRGFGETQYF. The DNA of the CDR3 is TGTGCCAGCAGCATGAACAGGGGGTTCGGGGAGACCCAGTACTTC. The V gene is TRBV7-6, the J gene TRBJ2-5; 8 bases line up with TRBD1. This CDR3 is 15 amino acids long. Trimming took 5 bases from V and 5 from J; bases not matched to a gene: 10. Germline CDR1 reads SGHVS; CDR2 reads FNYEAQ.

This sequence joins TRBV27 and TRBJ2-1; 9 nucleotides line up with TRBD2. The CDR3 runs 15 residues. With 7 bases clipped from V and 10 bases from J, the junction kept 14 bases outside the gene matches. Germline CDR1 reads MNHEY; CDR2 reads SMNVEV (reference sequence). CDR3 loop: CASTTRAGGPREQFF. The CDR3 nucleotides read TGTGCCAGCACAACAAGGGCGGGAGGGCCGAGGGAGCAGTTCTTC.

The chain employs TRBV14 and TRBJ2-7; D tentatively reads TRBD1 or TRBD2 (5 bases each). This CDR3 region has 14 residues. From germline, CDR1 is SGHDN and CDR2 FVKESK. V was pared by 4 bases and J by 3 bases, with 13 bases between. The CDR3 nucleotides are TGTGCCAGCAGCCGATCCGGGACCCTCTACGAGCAGTACTTC. Translation gives CASSRSGTLYEQYF.

This chain uses TRBV11-2 with TRBJ1-1, with TRBD1 matching 7 bases. This CDR3 comprises 15 residues. J lost 5 bases, V lost 5 bases, and 11 bases had no gene match. The germline V gene encodes CDR1 SGHAT and CDR2 FQNNGV. The CDR3 loop is CASSPHRGPSTEAFF. The CDR3 coding sequence is TGTGCCAGCAGCCCACACAGGGGTCCTTCGACTGAAGCTTTCTTT.

The chain recombines TRBV14 with TRBJ2-4; either TRBD1 or TRBD2 may fit D (5 bases each). The CDR3 sequence is 14 residues long. Germline V CDR1 and CDR2: SGHDN, FVKESK. Deletions cut 4 bases from V and 9 bases from J, with 16 bases between. The CDR3 loop is CASSPNAGAPIQYF. CDR3 nucleotide sequence: TGTGCCAGCAGCCCAAACGCCGGGGCCCCCATTCAGTACTTC.

The rearrangement links TRBV7-9 to TRBJ2-1; D is unclear. The CDR3 is 11 residues long. V was cut by 4 bases and J by 15 bases, with 13 bases left in between. Germline loops: CDR1 SEHNR, CDR2 FQNEAQ (reference sequence). The CDR3 is CASSSCRKRFF. DNA of the CDR3: TGTGCCAGCAGCTCGTGCAGGAAGCGGTTCTTC.

This clone was observed a few times. CDR3 loop: CATSSIRGFGVGKNIQYF. The CDR3 DNA reads TGTGCCACCAGCAGCATAAGGGGTTTTGGGGTAGGCAAAAACATTCAGTACTTC. The chain carries TRBV15 and TRBJ2-4; tentative D call: TRBD1 (5 bases). Germline CDR1 LNHNV, CDR2 YYDKDF (reference sequence). The ends were cut back, 3 bases at V and 3 bases at J, with 21 bases in the middle. The CDR3 has 18 residues. The variable domain in full, with the rest retrieved from reference TRBV15 and TRBJ2-4, is DAMVIQNPRYQVTQFGKPVTLSCSQTLNHNVMYWYQQKSSQAPKLLFHYYDKDFNNEADTPDNFQSRRPNTSFCFLDIRSPGLGDTAMYLCATSSIRGFGVGKNIQYFGAGTRLSVL.

V gene TRBV5-4 combines with J gene TRBJ2-6; the D gene is possibly TRBD2 (6 bases). Germline assignment: CDR1 SGHNT and CDR2 YYREEE (reference sequence). This CDR3 has 19 amino acids. Trimming took off 4 bases at V and 2 bases at J, with 22 bases between the two ends. CDR3 loop: CASSPQATGEVAGANVLTF. For the CDR3, the DNA is TGTGCCAGCAGCCCCCAGGCAACGGGGGAGGTGGCTGGGGCCAACGTCCTGACTTTC. Full variable domain (outside the CDR3, taken from reference TRBV5-4 and TRBJ2-6): ETGVTQSPTHLIKTRGQQVTLRCSSQSGHNTVSWYQQALGQGPQFIFQYYREEENGRGNFPPRFSGLQFPNYSSELNVNALELDDSALYLCASSPQATGEVAGANVLTFGAGSRLTVL.

The rearrangement joins TRBV6-5 to TRBJ2-1; D not certain. CDR1 is MNHEY, CDR2 SVGAGI, per germline. The V gene lost 3 bases and the J gene lost 0 bases, with 6 bases spanning the gap. There are 14 residues in the CDR3. Here the CDR3 DNA reads TGTGCCAGCAGTTATTACAACTCCTACAATGAGCAGTTCTTC. Its translation: CASSYYNSYNEQFF.

The chain is built from TRBV5-8 and TRBJ2-7; 9 nucleotides align to TRBD2. The V gene end was trimmed by 6 bases and the J gene end by 6 bases; junction bases not matched to a gene: 13. The CDR3 extends over 15 amino acids. The germline CDR1 and CDR2 sequences are SGHTS and YDEGEE. CDR3 in DNA: TGTGCCAGCACTAAAAGGAGGGTAGCGGGAGCCGAGCAGTACTTC. Amino acid sequence: CASTKRRVAGAEQYF.

The chain carries TRBV29-1 and TRBJ1-2, with a possible D match to TRBD1 (5 bases). The V and J ends lost 0 bases and 8 bases respectively, with 10 bases between them. This CDR3 region has 12 residues. CDR1 and CDR2 from the germline V gene are SQVTM and ANQGSEA. The CDR3 sequence is CSVEDPGGGYTF. In DNA, the CDR3 is TGCAGCGTTGAAGATCCGGGGGGAGGCTACACCTTC.

The V gene is TRBV5-1, the J gene TRBJ1-5; 7 nucleotides line up with TRBD1. The CDR3 length is 16 residues. V was pared by 3 bases and J by 4 bases, with 10 bases of the junction left unmatched. Germline-derived CDR1 and CDR2 are SGHRS and YFSETQ. The chain's CDR3 is CASSYNTGTANQPQHF. The CDR3, as DNA: TGCGCCAGCAGCTATAACACCGGGACAGCAAATCAGCCCCAGCATTTT. Looking up the rest from reference TRBV5-1 and TRBJ1-5 gives the full variable domain: KAGVTQTPRYLIKTRGQQVTLSCSPISGHRSVSWYQQTPGQGLQFLFEYFSETQRNKGNFPGRFSGRQFSNSRSEMNVSTLELGDSALYLCASSYNTGTANQPQHFGDGTRLSIL.

The chain has TRBV4-1 and TRBJ1-5; maybe TRBD1 (6 bases). From germline, CDR1 is MGHRA and CDR2 YSYEKL. V was pared by 5 bases and J by 3 bases, with 20 bases between. This CDR3 has 17 residues. The CDR3 sequence is CASSVSGGGRNNQPQHF. Written as DNA, the CDR3 is TGCGCCAGCAGCGTAAGCGGTGGGGGCAGAAACAATCAGCCCCAGCATTTT.

V and J are TRBV13 and TRBJ2-3, with TRBD2 as a possible D gene (6 bases). The V end lost 8 bases, the J end lost 0 bases, and 15 bases lay between the germline ends. Germline CDR1 is PRHDT and CDR2 is FYEKMQ (reference sequence). The CDR3 loop spans 15 amino acids. The CDR3: CASCSAGTSTDTQYF. The CDR3 nucleotides read TGTGCCAGCTGTTCAGCCGGGACTAGCACAGATACGCAGTATTTT. The whole variable domain, remainder taken from reference TRBV13 and TRBJ2-3, is AAGVIQSPRHLIKEKRETATLKCYPIPRHDTVYWYQQGPGQDPQFLISFYEKMQSDKGSIPDRFSAQQFSDYHSELNMSSLELGDSALYFCASCSAGTSTDTQYFGPGTRLTVL.

The chain links TRBV4-1 to TRBJ2-7; possibly TRBD1 or TRBD2 for D (7 bases each). Trimming took off 2 bases at V and 4 bases at J, with 12 bases between the two ends. From germline, CDR1 is MGHRA and CDR2 YSYEKL. CDR3 length: 14 amino acids. CDR3 region: CASSQQGGPYEQYF. The DNA for the CDR3 is TGCGCCAGCAGCCAACAGGGGGGGCCTTACGAGCAGTACTTC.

The CDR3 sequence is CASSESYPPTWTYTNTGELFF. The CDR3 DNA reads as TGTGCCAGCAGTGAATCTTATCCCCCCACTTGGACCTATACGAACACCGGGGAGCTGTTTTTT. This sequence joins TRBV6-1 and TRBJ2-2; D remains unclear. Trimming removed 2 bases from V and 0 bases from J, with 25 bases in between. The CDR3 covers 21 residues. The germline V gene has CDR1 MNHNS and CDR2 SASEGT.

The chain recombines TRBV7-8 with TRBJ2-2, with D possibly TRBD1 on 6 matching bases. V dropped 5 bases and J dropped 3 bases, with 10 bases sitting between them. Per the germline V gene, CDR1 is SGHVS and CDR2 is FQNEAQ. CDR3 length: 14 amino acids. In DNA, the CDR3 is TGTGCCAGCAGCATCGGACAGTACACCGGGGAGCTGTTTTTT. This codes for CASSIGQYTGELFF.

This clone came up once. The rearrangement uses TRBV7-9 and TRBJ1-2, with D unresolved. V was shortened by 4 bases and J by 8 bases, with 17 bases between the two germline ends. Germline V gene lookup returns CDR1 SEHNR and CDR2 FQNEAQ (reference sequence). The CDR3 is 14 amino acids. Here the CDR3 reads CASSYAASTLGYTF. The CDR3 DNA sequence: TGTGCCAGCAGCTATGCGGCTTCGACTTTGGGCTACACCTTC.

This chain uses TRBV29-1 with TRBJ2-3; 9 bases align to TRBD2. From germline, CDR1 is SQVTM and CDR2 ANQGSEA. The ends lost 0 bases at V and 0 bases at J; junction bases unmatched: 10. The CDR3 is 18 amino acids. The DNA of the CDR3 is TGCAGCGTTGAAGATACGGCTAGCGGGACGTTCAGCACAGATACGCAGTATTTT. This codes for CSVEDTASGTFSTDTQYF.

V gene TRBV9 combines with J gene TRBJ1-3; D call uncertain. CDR3 size: 15 residues. The germline V gene encodes CDR1 SGDLS and CDR2 YYNGEE. V lost 0 bases and J lost 2, with 9 bases in between. CDR3 in amino acids: CASSVAGTAGNTIYF. The DNA for the CDR3 is TGTGCCAGCAGCGTAGCAGGAACCGCTGGAAACACCATATATTTT. The full variable domain, completed using reference TRBV9 and TRBJ1-3, is DSGVTQTPKHLITATGQRVTLRCSPRSGDLSVYWYQQSLDQGLQFLIQYYNGEERAKGNILERFSAQQFPDLHSELNLSSLELGDSALYFCASSVAGTAGNTIYFGEGSWLTVV.

In its sample, this clone was seen a few times. CDR3 DNA sequence: TGTGCCAGTAGTATAGCGGGGTTCAATGAGCAGTTCTTC. Its translation is CASSIAGFNEQFF. The chain couples TRBV19 to TRBJ2-1; D perhaps matches TRBD2 (5 bases). The CDR3 totals 13 residues. Trimming took 1 base from V and 6 from J, leaving 7 bases between them. From germline, CDR1 is LNHDA and CDR2 SQIVND (reference sequence).

CDR3 in DNA: TGTGCCAGCAGCCGACAGGGGGAAGAGACCCAGTACTTC. Translated: CASSRQGEETQYF. The rearrangement uses TRBV11-3 and TRBJ2-5; TRBD1 matches 9 bases. The CDR3 length is 13 residues. Germline V gene lookup returns CDR1 SGHNT and CDR2 YENEEA. Unmatched junction bases numbered 1, after V lost 5 bases and J lost 3 bases. Supplemented by reference TRBV11-3 and TRBJ2-5, the full variable domain reads EAGVVQSPRYKIIEKKQPVAFWCNPISGHNTLYWYLQNLGQGPELLIRYENEEAVDDSQLPKDRFSAERLKGVDSTLKIQPAELGDSAVYLCASSRQGEETQYFGPGTRLLVL.

The V and J genes are TRBV11-1 and TRBJ2-7; D gene unclear. CDR1 and CDR2 from the germline V gene are SGHAT and FQDESV (reference sequence). Trimming took off 6 bases at V and 1 base at J, with 13 bases between the two ends. CDR3 length equals 14 residues. CDR3 bases: TGTGCCAGCAGGCCTAGTTGGGCATCCTACGAGCAGTACTTC. The encoded protein is CASRPSWASYEQYF.

The chain links TRBV18 to TRBJ2-2; 9 bases map to TRBD2. J gave up 4 bases and V 2 bases, and 5 bases lay outside the gene matches. Germline V lookup: CDR1 KGHSH, CDR2 LQKENI. The CDR3 has 16 residues. The CDR3 sequence is CASSPRLAGTTGELFF. CDR3 bases: TGTGCCAGCTCACCAAGGCTAGCGGGAACCACCGGGGAGCTGTTTTTT.

This chain uses TRBV4-1 with TRBJ1-5; D ambiguous. CDR1 is MGHRA and CDR2 is YSYEKL in the germline V gene. The length of the CDR3 is 14 residues. Trimming shortened V by 3 bases and J by 9 bases, and 15 bases separated the two germline ends. CDR3 DNA: TGCGCCAGCAGCCAGGACCCCATATCGGGGCCCCAGCATTTT. This translates into CASSQDPISGPQHF.

This CDR3 is CASSPVASSDEQFF. CDR3 nucleotide sequence: TGTGCCAGCTCACCAGTAGCCTCTAGCGATGAGCAGTTCTTC. V and J are TRBV18 and TRBJ2-1, with a tentative D call TRBD2 (6 bases). Germline assignment: CDR1 KGHSH and CDR2 LQKENI. The germline V and J ends were trimmed by 2 bases and 8 bases, with 13 bases remaining between them. The CDR3 contains 14 residues.

The gene calls are TRBV12-5 and TRBJ1-5; D not resolved. Germline loops: CDR1 LGHNT, CDR2 FRNRAP. The CDR3 extends over 16 amino acids. V was shortened by 6 bases and J by 0 bases, with 15 bases between the two germline ends. The CDR3, as DNA: TGTGCTAGTGGAATAGGAACACCGTATAGCAATCAGCCCCAGCATTTT. Translated: CASGIGTPYSNQPQHF.

This chain connects TRBV2 to TRBJ2-3; 11 bases fit TRBD2. Germline-derived CDR1 and CDR2 are SNHLY and FYNNEI. The CDR3 length is 17 residues. J lost 4 bases, V lost 4 bases, and 10 bases had no gene match. CDR3 region: CASSGGTSGQKADTQYF. CDR3 coding DNA: TGTGCCAGCAGTGGAGGGACTAGCGGTCAAAAGGCAGATACGCAGTATTTT.

The V call is TRBV15, the J call TRBJ1-1, with D perhaps TRBD1 (5 bases). Trimming took off 5 bases at V and 3 bases at J, with 31 bases between the two ends. Germline CDR1 and CDR2: LNHNV and YYDKDF (reference sequence). The CDR3 totals 20 residues. The DNA of the CDR3 is TGTGCCACCAGCCCAGGATTAAGGGCACAGGTCTCCTCACTTTACACTGAAGCTTTCTTT. As protein: CATSPGLRAQVSSLYTEAFF.